This record concerns one T cell receptor (beta chain) sequence. Its antigen is unknown. The CD4+ fraction was divided into a CD45RA+ naive subset and a CD45RA-negative memory subset. This sample was taken from a study of shared clonotypes between healthy human individuals. Study-level background: Donors, aged 18 to 49, were a couple of women and three men. Findings of the study overall: Sequencing of the sorted subsets was shown by rarefaction to be incomplete despite large depth.

Replicate PCRs for sorted subsets used 200 ng DNA; this equaled tens of thousands of T cell genomes. Data came from immunoSEQ multiplex PCR; TCRdb stores just in-frame clones and leaves some out. The sample includes 2 million to 2.5 million clones, approximately 96% of them seen just once. This clonotype was sampled from a man between 18 and 29 years old in good health. Sequencing was done on a sample of naive CD4+ T cells sorted from blood. Subset specified: CD45RA+ positively selected.

CDR3 sequence: CASSGDRDDGYTF. Written as DNA, the CDR3 is TGTGCCAGCAGTGGGGACAGGGACGACGGCTACACCTTC. V usage is TRBV9 and J usage is TRBJ1-2; 9 bases are shared with TRBD1. V lost 5 bases, J lost 8 bases, and 7 bases stayed unmatched. The CDR3 extends over 13 amino acids. Germline V gene sequence: CDR1 SGDLS, CDR2 YYNGEE.